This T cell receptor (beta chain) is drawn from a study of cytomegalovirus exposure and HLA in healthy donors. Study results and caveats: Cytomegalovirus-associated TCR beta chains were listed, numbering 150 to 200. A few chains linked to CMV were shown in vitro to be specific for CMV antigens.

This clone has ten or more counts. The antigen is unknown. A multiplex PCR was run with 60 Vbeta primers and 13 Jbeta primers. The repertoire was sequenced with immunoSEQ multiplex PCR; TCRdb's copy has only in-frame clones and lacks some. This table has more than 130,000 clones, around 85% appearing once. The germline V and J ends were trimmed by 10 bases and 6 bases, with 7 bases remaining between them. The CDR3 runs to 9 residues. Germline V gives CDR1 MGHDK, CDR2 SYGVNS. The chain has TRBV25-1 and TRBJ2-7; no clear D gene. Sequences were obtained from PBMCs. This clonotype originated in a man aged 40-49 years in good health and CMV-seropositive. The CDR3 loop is CATTLEQYF. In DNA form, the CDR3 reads TGTGCCACTACCCTCGAGCAGTACTTC.